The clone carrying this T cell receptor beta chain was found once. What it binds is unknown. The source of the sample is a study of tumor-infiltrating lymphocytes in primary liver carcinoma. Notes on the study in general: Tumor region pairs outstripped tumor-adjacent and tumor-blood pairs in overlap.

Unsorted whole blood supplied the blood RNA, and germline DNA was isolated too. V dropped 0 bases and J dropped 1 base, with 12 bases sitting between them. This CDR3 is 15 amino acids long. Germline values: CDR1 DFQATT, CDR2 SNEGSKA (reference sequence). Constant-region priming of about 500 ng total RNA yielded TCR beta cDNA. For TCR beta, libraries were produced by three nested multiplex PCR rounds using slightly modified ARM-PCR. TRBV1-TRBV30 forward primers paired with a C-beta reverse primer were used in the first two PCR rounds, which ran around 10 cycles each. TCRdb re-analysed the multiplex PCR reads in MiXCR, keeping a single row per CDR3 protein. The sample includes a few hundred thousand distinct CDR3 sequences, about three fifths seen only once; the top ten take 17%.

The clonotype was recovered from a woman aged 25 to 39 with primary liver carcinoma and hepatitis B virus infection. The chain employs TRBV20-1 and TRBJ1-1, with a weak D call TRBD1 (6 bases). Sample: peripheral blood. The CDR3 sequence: CSARELGTPNTEAFF. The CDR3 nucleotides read TGCAGTGCTAGAGAACTTGGGACACCGAACACTGAAGCTTTCTTT.